The 10 T cell receptor beta chains below come from one sample, sequenced in a study of T cell responses to AZD1222 COVID-19 vaccine. Sequencing was performed with immunoSEQ multiplex PCR; in TCRdb, only in-frame clones are kept and a portion is missing. Among fewer than 150,000 clones listed, about 85% were seen once. Here the sequenced sample was peripheral blood, taken on day 0 of AZD1222 vaccination. The origin of the receptors is an adult in good health.

V is TRBV27 and J is TRBJ1-2; D is perhaps TRBD1 (5 bases). The CDR3 runs 13 residues. The ends were cut back, 5 bases at V and 8 bases at J, with 15 bases in the middle. From germline, CDR1 is MNHEY and CDR2 SMNVEV (reference sequence). The CDR3, as DNA: TGTGCCAGCAGTCTTCAAGGGGACGGGGGCTACACCTTC. This sequence encodes CASSLQGDGGYTF.

This rearrangement joins TRBV7-2 to TRBJ2-5; 7 nucleotides match TRBD2. V shed 0 bases, J shed 2 bases, and the junction held 9 bases outside the gene matches. CDR3 length: 17 amino acids. Looked up from germline, CDR1 is SGHTA and CDR2 is FQGNSA. The CDR3 here is CASSLARGSSAQETQYF. The CDR3, as DNA: TGTGCCAGCAGCTTAGCGCGGGGGAGCAGCGCACAAGAGACCCAGTACTTC.

A single count supports this clone. This chain uses TRBV14 with TRBJ1-3; no clear D gene. The CDR3 loop spans 13 amino acids. The V end was cut by 0 bases, the J end by 4 bases, with 4 bases between. Germline-derived CDR1 and CDR2 are SGHDN and FVKESK. For the CDR3, the DNA is TGTGCCAGCAGCCAAGATGAGGGAAACACCATATATTTT. Its protein product is CASSQDEGNTIYF.

The chain uses TRBV15 and TRBJ2-7, with TRBD1 matching 7 bases. Germline V gene sequence: CDR1 LNHNV, CDR2 YYDKDF (reference sequence). CDR3 size: 15 residues. The V gene end was trimmed by 1 base and the J gene end by 0 bases; junction bases not matched to a gene: 3. The CDR3 is CATSRARDSSYEQYF. CDR3 nucleotides: TGTGCCACCAGCAGAGCCCGGGACAGCTCCTACGAGCAGTACTTC.

The V and J genes are TRBV24-1 and TRBJ2-4; D perhaps matches TRBD1 (6 bases). Germline V gene lookup returns CDR1 KGHDR and CDR2 SFDVKD. Trimming pared 9 bases from V and 0 bases from J, leaving 11 bases between. The CDR3 contains 14 residues. CDR3 sequence (DNA): TGTGCCACCCAGGGGCCCTTAGCCAAAAACATTCAGTACTTC. Translated: CATQGPLAKNIQYF.

This chain uses TRBV6-5 with TRBJ1-2; TRBD1 is a possible D gene (6 bases). The CDR3 spans 14 residues. Trimming removed 6 bases from V and 6 bases from J, with 17 bases in between. Germline CDR1 MNHEY, CDR2 SVGAGI. The CDR3 protein is CASSLSGGRDGYTF. The CDR3, as DNA: TGTGCCAGCAGCCTCTCGGGGGGCAGGGATGGCTACACCTTC.

The rearrangement uses TRBV6-5 and TRBJ1-2, with D hard to call. Trimming took off 6 bases at V and 0 bases at J, with 5 bases between the two ends. Germline CDR1 reads MNHEY; CDR2 reads SVGAGI. This CDR3 region has 12 residues. CDR3 in DNA: TGTGCCAGCAGGCTCCCTAACTATGGCTACACCTTC. Protein: CASRLPNYGYTF.

This chain uses TRBV9 with TRBJ2-2; 7 positions agree with TRBD1. Germline V gene sequence: CDR1 SGDLS, CDR2 YYNGEE. The CDR3 runs 15 residues. J gave up 0 bases and V 3 bases, and 2 bases lay outside the gene matches. This chain's CDR3 is CASSAGTANTGELFF. The DNA of the CDR3 is TGTGCCAGCAGCGCTGGGACAGCGAACACCGGGGAGCTGTTTTTT.

The chain links TRBV20-1 to TRBJ1-3, with a weak D call TRBD1 (6 bases). The CDR3 contains 14 residues. From germline, CDR1 is DFQATT and CDR2 SNEGSKA (reference sequence). Deletions cut 3 bases from V and 0 bases from J, with 9 bases between. CDR3 loop: CSASKGGSGNTIYF. For the CDR3, the DNA is TGCAGTGCTAGTAAAGGGGGCTCTGGAAACACCATATATTTT.

V is TRBV10-3 and J is TRBJ2-7; tentative D call: TRBD1 (6 bases). Germline CDR1 and CDR2: ENHRY and SYGVKD. V lost 0 bases and J 0 bases, leaving 9 bases between the germline ends. The CDR3 has 15 amino acids. CDR3 sequence reads: CAISESGQFSYEQYF. CDR3 sequence (DNA): TGTGCCATCAGTGAGTCAGGACAGTTCTCCTACGAGCAGTACTTC.